Shown below are 12 T cell receptor beta chains from a single sample sequenced in a study of blood T cell repertoires in COVID-19. Data came from immunoSEQ multiplex PCR; TCRdb stores just in-frame clones and leaves some out. The sample shows 200,000 or so clones, approximately 92% of them seen only once. Sequenced: PBMCs or T cells enriched from blood (not recorded which). The origin of the receptors is a woman in her thirties or forties with acute COVID-19.

This clone was counted between two and nine times. The genes are TRBV5-6 and TRBJ1-2; 8 bases match TRBD1. This CDR3 contains 15 residues. CDR1 and CDR2 (germline): SGHDT, YYEEEE. V lost 4 bases and J lost 5; bases outside the gene matches: 10. The CDR3 DNA reads as TGTGCCAGCAGCCCGGACAGGGCCCTTCTATATGGCTACACCTTC. It is translated as CASSPDRALLYGYTF. Drawing the rest from reference TRBV5-6 and TRBJ1-2, the complete variable domain is DAGVTQSPTHLIKTRGQQVTLRCSPKSGHDTVSWYQQALGQGPQFIFQYYEEEERQRGNFPDRFSGHQFPNYSSELNVNALLLGDSALYLCASSPDRALLYGYTFGSGTRLTVV.

This chain connects TRBV2 to TRBJ2-7; 10 bases map to TRBD2. CDR3 length equals 15 residues. Trimming cost V 6 bases and J 4 bases; bases outside gene matches: 9. The germline gives CDR1 SNHLY, CDR2 FYNNEI. CDR3 bases: TGTGCCAGCAGGACCCTAGCGGGAGTCGGGTACGAGCAGTACTTC. Translating it yields CASRTLAGVGYEQYF. The variable domain in full, with the rest retrieved from reference TRBV2 and TRBJ2-7, is EPEVTQTPSHQVTQMGQEVILRCVPISNHLYFYWYRQILGQKVEFLVSFYNNEISEKSEIFDDQFSVERPDGSNFTLKIRSTKLEDSAMYFCASRTLAGVGYEQYFGPGTRLTVT.

For this clone: The sample carries other DNA sequences with the same CDR3. The chain carries TRBV7-9 and TRBJ1-5, with TRBD1 matching over 9 bases. V lost 5 bases, J lost 5 bases, and 1 base stayed unmatched. CDR1 is SEHNR, CDR2 FQNEAQ, per germline (reference sequence). The CDR3 totals 13 residues. The CDR3 DNA is TGTGCCAGCAGCAGGACAGGGGATCAGCCCCAGCATTTT. Its protein is CASSRTGDQPQHF.

The chain has TRBV2 and TRBJ1-3; the D gene is possibly TRBD1 (5 bases). V was shortened by 4 bases and J by 0 bases, with 7 bases between the two germline ends. Germline assignment: CDR1 SNHLY and CDR2 FYNNEI. There are 14 residues in the CDR3. CDR3 in amino acids: CASSGQNSGNTIYF. The CDR3 DNA follows: TGTGCCAGCAGTGGACAGAACTCTGGAAACACCATATATTTT.

The J gene is TRBJ2-5, the V gene TRBV5-1, with 13 nucleotides matching TRBD2. The CDR3 has 15 amino acids. Germline V CDR1 and CDR2: SGHRS, YFSETQ. V lost 3 bases, J lost 5 bases, and 4 bases stayed unmatched. The CDR3 nucleotides read TGCGCCAGCAGCTCTCTACTAGCGGGAGGGGAGACCCAGTACTTC. Translated, it gives CASSSLLAGGETQYF.

The rearrangement links TRBV6-5 to TRBJ1-1, with unresolved D. Between the trimmed V and J ends, which lost 0 bases and 8 bases, there was a span of 19 bases. CDR3 length: 16 residues. Germline V gene data show CDR1 as MNHEY and CDR2 as SVGAGI. The CDR3 is CASSYSGLSGGSEAFF. The DNA for the CDR3 is TGTGCCAGCAGTTACTCAGGGCTGTCTGGAGGGTCCGAAGCTTTCTTT.

The chain is built from TRBV4-2 and TRBJ1-2; TRBD1 might be the D (6 bases). V lost 1 base and J lost 0, with 9 bases in between. The CDR3 loop spans 15 amino acids. Germline CDR1 and CDR2: LGHNA and YNFKEQ. The CDR3 coding sequence is TGTGCCAGCAGCCAAGGACAGGAAGCTAACTATGGCTACACCTTC. It codes for CASSQGQEANYGYTF.

The chain employs TRBV5-1 and TRBJ2-3; 8 nucleotides agree with TRBD2. Germline CDR1 is SGHRS and CDR2 is YFSETQ. The CDR3 totals 16 residues. Germline trimming cut 4 bases from V and 0 bases from J; bases unmatched to any gene: 7. The CDR3 sequence: CASSPGLALSTDTQYF. The CDR3 nucleotides read TGCGCCAGCAGCCCCGGACTAGCTTTGAGCACAGATACGCAGTATTTT.

The genes are TRBV9 and TRBJ2-1; the match to TRBD1 covers 7 bases. The V gene end was trimmed by 6 bases and the J gene end by 0 bases; junction bases not matched to a gene: 6. This CDR3 comprises 15 residues. CDR1 and CDR2 from the germline V gene are SGDLS and YYNGEE. The CDR3 DNA sequence: TGTGCCAGCAACAAACAGGGGACCTCCTACAATGAGCAGTTCTTC. Translated: CASNKQGTSYNEQFF.

The chain couples TRBV19 to TRBJ1-2; TRBD1 might be the D (6 bases). V was cut by 5 bases and J by 6 bases, with 16 bases left in between. From germline, CDR1 is LNHDA and CDR2 SQIVND (reference sequence). The CDR3 runs 14 residues. The CDR3 DNA is TGTGCCAGTAGTGCCCTACAGGGAGGGCATGGCTACACCTTC. As protein: CASSALQGGHGYTF.

The CDR3 DNA reads TGTGCCAGCAGCGCCGGGACTAGGGGTGATGAGCAGTTCTTC. Residues: CASSAGTRGDEQFF. The chain joins TRBV7-9 to TRBJ2-1; 8 nucleotides match TRBD2. V was pared by 5 bases and J by 8 bases, with 8 bases of the junction left unmatched. This CDR3 has 14 amino acids. Germline V lookup: CDR1 SEHNR, CDR2 FQNEAQ (reference sequence).

V is TRBV9 and J is TRBJ2-1; possibly TRBD2 for D (5 bases). Trimming pared 3 bases from V and 8 bases from J, leaving 12 bases between. The CDR3 totals 13 residues. CDR1 SGDLS and CDR2 YYNGEE come from the germline V gene. The CDR3 reads CASSAGNVDEQFF. The CDR3 region has the DNA TGTGCCAGCAGCGCGGGGAATGTGGATGAGCAGTTCTTC.